This T cell receptor beta chain was sequenced in a study of CD8 T cells in Susac syndrome. Study results and caveats: The study admitted that it had a relatively small number of individuals in its TCR sequencing and HLA analysis.

The CDR3 has 14 amino acids. Germline assignment: CDR1 LNHDA and CDR2 SQIVND (reference sequence). As to this clonotype: Its antigen is unidentified.

Reverse transcription of 0.5 to 1 ug RNA was carried out with random hexamers. Amplification of TCR beta CDR3 spanned 54 Vbeta and 13 Jbeta via immunoSEQ multiplex PCR. TCRdb itself ran the immunoSEQ multiplex PCR reads through MiXCR, one entry per CDR3 protein. In the table there are fewer than 150,000 distinct CDR3 sequences, 94% of which are singletons. TEMRA cells were FACS-enriched, with CD8+ and CD4+ T cells isolated negatively. The gene calls are TRBV19 and TRBJ2-3, with D hard to call. The receptor was isolated from a human donor in good health. The specimen sequenced was CD8+ T cells from PBMCs. CDR3 coding DNA: TGTGCATCCCGTGGGCGCAACCACACAGATACGCAGTATTTT. Amino acids: CASRGRNHTDTQYF.